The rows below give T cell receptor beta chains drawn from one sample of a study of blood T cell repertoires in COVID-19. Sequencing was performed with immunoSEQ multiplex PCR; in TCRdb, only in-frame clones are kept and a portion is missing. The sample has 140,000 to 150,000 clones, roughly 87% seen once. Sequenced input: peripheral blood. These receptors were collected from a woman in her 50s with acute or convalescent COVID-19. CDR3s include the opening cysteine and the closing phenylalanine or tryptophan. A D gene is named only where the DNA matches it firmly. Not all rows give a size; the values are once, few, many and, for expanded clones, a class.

TGTGCCAGCAGCTTGGATGGGGGAGGCGGCTACACCTTC | CASSLDGGGGYTF | - | - | TRBJ1-2 | TRBV5-4
TGCGCCAGCAGTGATGCGGGGGGGTACAATGAGCAGTTCTTC | CASSDAGGYNEQFF | - | TRBD2 | TRBJ2-1 | TRBV10-1
TGTGCCAGTAGTATAGCACAGGACAGGGGTAGTTGGGGCTACACCTTC | CASSIAQDRGSWGYTF | - | TRBD1 | TRBJ1-2 | TRBV19
TGTGCCAGCAGCTTAGGGGGACAAACCTTCTTGGACGAGCAGTACTTC | CASSLGGQTFLDEQYF | few | - | TRBJ2-7 | TRBV7-2
TGTGCCAGCGGTAGACAGGGAACCTACGAGCAGTACTTC | CASGRQGTYEQYF | - | TRBD1 | TRBJ2-7 | TRBV12-3/TRBV12-4
TGTGCCAGCAGCCCTGGGACAGGGGGAGAAAAACTGTTTTTT | CASSPGTGGEKLFF | - | TRBD1 | TRBJ1-4 | TRBV7-2
TGTGCCAGCAGTTGGACTAGCGGGGGCTCCTACAATGAGCAGTTCTTC | CASSWTSGGSYNEQFF | once | TRBD2 | TRBJ2-1 | TRBV7-2
TGTGCCAGCAGCTCTACTTTTCGGACAGGATATAGCAATCAGCCCCAGCATTTT | CASSSTFRTGYSNQPQHF | - | TRBD1 | TRBJ1-5 | TRBV7-9
TGTGCCAGCAGCCTCCGGGACATTTCCTACGAGCAGTACTTC | CASSLRDISYEQYF | - | - | TRBJ2-7 | TRBV7-8
TGTGCCAGCAGTTTACCTAGCGGGGGGCCTAACTACGAGCAGTACTTC | CASSLPSGGPNYEQYF | - | TRBD2 | TRBJ2-7 | TRBV28
TGCGCCAGCAGCCTGGACAGGGACGAGCAGTACTTC | CASSLDRDEQYF | - | TRBD1 | TRBJ2-7 | TRBV5-1
TGTGCCAGCAGTTTAGCCGAGGGCCCCGGCACAGATACGCAGTATTTT | CASSLAEGPGTDTQYF | - | - | TRBJ2-3 | TRBV27
TGTGCCAGCAGTTCAGGTCTCTACGCTCCTGGAGCTTTCTTT | CASSSGLYAPGAFF | - | - | TRBJ1-1 | TRBV2
TGTGCCAGCAGCTTGGTTACTAGCGGGAGGGCGGAGCAGTACTTC | CASSLVTSGRAEQYF | - | TRBD2 | TRBJ2-7 | TRBV5-4
TGCAGCGTTGCACGAGGAGACACTGAAGCTTTCTTT | CSVARGDTEAFF | - | - | TRBJ1-1 | TRBV29-1
TGTGCCAGCAGCGCCCTCCCGCGAACAGGGGTGTCCTACGAGCAGTACTTC | CASSALPRTGVSYEQYF | - | - | TRBJ2-7 | TRBV21-1
TGTGCCAGCAGCCAGAGTGTAGCGACTAGCGGGATCCACGAGCAGTACTTC | CASSQSVATSGIHEQYF | - | TRBD2 | TRBJ2-7 | TRBV4-2
TGCGCCAGCAGGCGTCGACAGGGGTTGAACACTGAAGCTTTCTTT | CASRRRQGLNTEAFF | - | TRBD1 | TRBJ1-1 | TRBV10-1
TGTGCCAGCAGTTTATCGAGGGAGGGCTACGAGCAGTACTTC | CASSLSREGYEQYF | - | TRBD2 | TRBJ2-7 | TRBV27
TGTGCCAGTAGTATAGTCGGGACTAGCGGGAGCGGGGAGACCCAGTACTTC | CASSIVGTSGSGETQYF | - | TRBD2 | TRBJ2-5 | TRBV19
TGTGCCAGCAGGCCCACTTGGGCCTATGGCTACACCTTC | CASRPTWAYGYTF | - | - | TRBJ1-2 | TRBV12-3/TRBV12-4
TGTGCCTGGAGCGTTGGACAGGGTCGGGATACGCAGTATTTT | CAWSVGQGRDTQYF | - | TRBD1 | TRBJ2-3 | TRBV30
TGCGCCAGCACTCGCCAGGCGGGACAGGGGAACTATGGCTACACCTTC | CASTRQAGQGNYGYTF | - | TRBD1 | TRBJ1-2 | TRBV5-1
TGTGCCAGCACTAGACTAGCGGGAGAAGGGAATACGCAGTATTTT | CASTRLAGEGNTQYF | - | TRBD2 | TRBJ2-3 | TRBV6-5
TGTGCCAGCAGCCTGACTTCAGACAGTCCCCGCTATGGCTACACCTTC | CASSLTSDSPRYGYTF | few | - | TRBJ1-2 | TRBV14
TGTGCCATCTCCCAGACAGGGAACATGAACACTGAAGCTTTCTTT | CAISQTGNMNTEAFF | - | TRBD1 | TRBJ1-1 | TRBV10-3
TGTGCCAGCATAGGGGGCACTGAAGCTTTCTTT | CASIGGTEAFF | few | - | TRBJ1-1 | TRBV5-4
TGCGCCAGCAGCGCACCTAGCGGGGGACTTATGGATGAGCAGTTCTTC | CASSAPSGGLMDEQFF | once | TRBD2 | TRBJ2-1 | TRBV5-1
TGTGCCAGCAGCTTAGCAGGGAACACTGAAGCTTTCTTT | CASSLAGNTEAFF | - | - | TRBJ1-1 | TRBV11-2
TGTGCCAGCAGCTTGGCATTCAGGGTCGGGGCCAACGTCCTGACTTTC | CASSLAFRVGANVLTF | - | - | TRBJ2-6 | TRBV5-6
TGTGCCAGCAGCCCAAACCGGGACAGGGTGAACACTGAAGCTTTCTTT | CASSPNRDRVNTEAFF | - | TRBD1 | TRBJ1-1 | TRBV7-6
TGCGCCAGCAGCCAAGAACGGGTTAACTATGGCTACACCTTC | CASSQERVNYGYTF | - | - | TRBJ1-2 | TRBV4-1
TGTGCCAGCAGCTCACGGACAATTCGCTACAATGAGCAGTTCTTC | CASSSRTIRYNEQFF | - | - | TRBJ2-1 | TRBV7-2
TGCGCCAGCAGCCAAGATGGCACAGTCAATCAGCCCCAGCATTTT | CASSQDGTVNQPQHF | few | - | TRBJ1-5 | TRBV4-1
TGCGCCAGCAGCCCGACGACTAGTAATCCAGATACGCAGTATTTT | CASSPTTSNPDTQYF | - | - | TRBJ2-3 | TRBV5-1
TGTGCCAGTAGTATAGAGACACCCGGGACAGGGGCAGAGACCCAGTACTTC | CASSIETPGTGAETQYF | - | TRBD1 | TRBJ2-5 | TRBV19
TGTGCCAGCAGAGGCGGGACAGGGGAAATCGGGGAGCTGTTTTTT | CASRGGTGEIGELFF | - | TRBD1 | TRBJ2-2 | TRBV6-5
TGTGCCAGCAGCTTAGCGGGCAGGGGGGCCAAAAACATTCAGTACTTC | CASSLAGRGAKNIQYF | - | TRBD1 | TRBJ2-4 | TRBV7-2
TGCAGCGTATCGGGACAGGGGGCCGGGGAGCTGTTTTTT | CSVSGQGAGELFF | - | TRBD1 | TRBJ2-2 | TRBV29-1
TGTGCCAGCAACAACGTAGCGGAGCAGTTCTTC | CASNNVAEQFF | - | - | TRBJ2-1 | TRBV7-8
TGCGCCAGCAGTGAGAGTGGACAGTACTACGAGCAGTACTTC | CASSESGQYYEQYF | - | - | TRBJ2-7 | TRBV10-1
TGTGCCAGCACCTTACCAGGTGACTATGGCTACACCTTC | CASTLPGDYGYTF | - | - | TRBJ1-2 | TRBV12-3/TRBV12-4
TGTGCCTGGAGTTTCCGGGCCGGGACAGGGCGCCATACGCAGTATTTT | CAWSFRAGTGRHTQYF | - | TRBD1 | TRBJ2-3 | TRBV30
TGTGCCAGCAGCTTCGGGCCGACAGGTGCAACGCAGTATTTT | CASSFGPTGATQYF | - | - | TRBJ2-3 | TRBV7-3
TGTGCCAGCAGTTACTCGGGGGCAGATTCACCCCTCCACTTT | CASSYSGADSPLHF | - | - | TRBJ1-6 | TRBV6-5
TGTGCCAGCAGCTTAGAAGGGGCGAGCGATACGCAGTATTTT | CASSLEGASDTQYF | - | - | TRBJ2-3 | TRBV5-5
TGTGCCAGCAGCTCGGGGTTCATGAACACTGAAGCTTTCTTT | CASSSGFMNTEAFF | - | - | TRBJ1-1 | TRBV7-9
TGTGCCAGCAGCTCTGGACGGGACTCCCGGGGTGATGTCTACGAGCAGTACTTC | CASSSGRDSRGDVYEQYF | - | - | TRBJ2-7 | TRBV7-6
TGTGCCAGCAGCCAAGTTGGGGGGGGAACCTACAATGAGCAGTTCTTC | CASSQVGGGTYNEQFF | - | TRBD2 | TRBJ2-1 | TRBV4-2
TGTGCCAGCAGCCGCGCCAGATACATAGCGGGGTCCCAAGAGATTGCCCAGTACTTC | CASSRARYIAGSQEIAQYF | - | TRBD2 | TRBJ2-5 | TRBV6-2/TRBV6-3
TGTGCCAGCAGTGGCGACAGGGGGCAAAGCGAGCAGTACTTC | CASSGDRGQSEQYF | - | TRBD1 | TRBJ2-7 | TRBV2
TGTGCCAGCAGCGCCGGGACAGGGACCTACGAGCAGTACTTC | CASSAGTGTYEQYF | - | TRBD1 | TRBJ2-7 | TRBV11-3
TGTGCCAGCACGGACCCAACAGGGGGCTATCAGCCCCAGCATTTT | CASTDPTGGYQPQHF | - | TRBD1 | TRBJ1-5 | TRBV6-6
TGCGCCAGCAGCTCATCTGGGCAGACAATCATGAACACTGAAGCTTTCTTT | CASSSSGQTIMNTEAFF | - | - | TRBJ1-1 | TRBV5-1
TGTGCCAGCAGCTTCCAGCGGGGGGACTACGAGCAGTACTTC | CASSFQRGDYEQYF | - | TRBD2 | TRBJ2-7 | TRBV7-2
TGTGCCAGCAGTGAGGTGGCGAAGGGGTTGTCACCCCTCCACTTT | CASSEVAKGLSPLHF | - | - | TRBJ1-6 | TRBV2
TGTGCCACCAGCAGAGATGTAGATGAAAAACTGTTTTTT | CATSRDVDEKLFF | - | - | TRBJ1-4 | TRBV15